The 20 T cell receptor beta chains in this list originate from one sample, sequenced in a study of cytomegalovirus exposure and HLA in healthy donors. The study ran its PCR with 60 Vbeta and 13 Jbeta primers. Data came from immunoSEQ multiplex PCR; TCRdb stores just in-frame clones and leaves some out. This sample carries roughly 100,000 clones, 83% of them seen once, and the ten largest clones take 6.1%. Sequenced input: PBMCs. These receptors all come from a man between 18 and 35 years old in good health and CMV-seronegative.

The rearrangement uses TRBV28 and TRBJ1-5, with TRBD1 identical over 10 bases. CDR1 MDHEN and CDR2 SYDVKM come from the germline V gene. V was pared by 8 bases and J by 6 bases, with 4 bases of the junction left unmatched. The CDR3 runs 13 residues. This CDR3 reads CASLDRGRQPQHF. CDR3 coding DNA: TGTGCCAGCCTCGACAGGGGGCGTCAGCCCCAGCATTTT.

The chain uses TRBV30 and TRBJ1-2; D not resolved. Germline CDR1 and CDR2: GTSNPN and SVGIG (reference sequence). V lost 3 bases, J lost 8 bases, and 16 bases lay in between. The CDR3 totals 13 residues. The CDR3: CAWSLSNASGYTF. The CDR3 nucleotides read TGTGCCTGGAGCCTCTCCAATGCGTCAGGCTACACCTTC.

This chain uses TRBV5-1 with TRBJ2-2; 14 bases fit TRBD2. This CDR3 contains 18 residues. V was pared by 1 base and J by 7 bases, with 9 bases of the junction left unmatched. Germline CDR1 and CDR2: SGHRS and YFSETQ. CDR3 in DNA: TGCGCCAGCAGCTTGCCGGGGACTAGCGGGAGTAAGAGCGGGGAGCTGTTTTTT. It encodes CASSLPGTSGSKSGELFF.

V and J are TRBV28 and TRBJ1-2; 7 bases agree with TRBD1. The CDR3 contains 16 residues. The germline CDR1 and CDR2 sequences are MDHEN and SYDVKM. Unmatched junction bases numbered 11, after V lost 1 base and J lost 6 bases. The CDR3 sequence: CASSLLFPGQSNGYTF. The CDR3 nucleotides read TGTGCCAGCAGTTTATTATTCCCGGGACAGAGCAATGGCTACACCTTC.

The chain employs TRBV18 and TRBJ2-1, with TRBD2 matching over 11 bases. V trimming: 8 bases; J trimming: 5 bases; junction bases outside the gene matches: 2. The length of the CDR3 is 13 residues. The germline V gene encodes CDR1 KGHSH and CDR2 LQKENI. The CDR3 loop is CASVGLADNEQFF. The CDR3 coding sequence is TGTGCCAGCGTGGGACTAGCGGACAATGAGCAGTTCTTC.

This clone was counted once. The CDR3 DNA reads as TGTGCCAGCAGCCTCCAGGGGCAAGGTGGTGAAAAACTGTTTTTT. Translated: CASSLQGQGGEKLFF. The chain links TRBV6-1 to TRBJ1-4; tentative D call: TRBD1 (6 bases). This CDR3 is 15 amino acids long. Germline V gives CDR1 MNHNS, CDR2 SASEGT. V shed 6 bases and J shed 7 bases, with 18 bases lying between them.

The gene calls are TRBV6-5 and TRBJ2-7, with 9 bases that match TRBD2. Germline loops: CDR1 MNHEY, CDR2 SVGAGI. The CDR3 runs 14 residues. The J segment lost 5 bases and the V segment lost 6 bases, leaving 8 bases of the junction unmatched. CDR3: CASREGLAGHEQYF. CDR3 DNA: TGTGCCAGCAGAGAGGGACTAGCAGGTCACGAGCAGTACTTC.

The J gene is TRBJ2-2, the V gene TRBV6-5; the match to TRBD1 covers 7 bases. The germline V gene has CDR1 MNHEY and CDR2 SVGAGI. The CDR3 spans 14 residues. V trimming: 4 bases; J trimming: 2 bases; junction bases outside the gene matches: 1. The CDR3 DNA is TGTGCCAGCAGTTGGACAGGAAACACCGGGGAGCTGTTTTTT. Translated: CASSWTGNTGELFF.

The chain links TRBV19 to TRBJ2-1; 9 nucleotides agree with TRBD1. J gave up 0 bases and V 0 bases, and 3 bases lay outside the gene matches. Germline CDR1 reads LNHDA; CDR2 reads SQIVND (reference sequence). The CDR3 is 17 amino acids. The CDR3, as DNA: TGTGCCAGTAGTATAGACGGGACAGGGAGCTCCTACAATGAGCAGTTCTTC. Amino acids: CASSIDGTGSSYNEQFF. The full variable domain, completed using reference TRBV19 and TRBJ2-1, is DGGITQSPKYLFRKEGQNVTLSCEQNLNHDAMYWYRQDPGQGLRLIYYSQIVNDFQKGDIAEGYSVSREKKESFPLTVTSAQKNPTAFYLCASSIDGTGSSYNEQFFGPGTRLTVL.

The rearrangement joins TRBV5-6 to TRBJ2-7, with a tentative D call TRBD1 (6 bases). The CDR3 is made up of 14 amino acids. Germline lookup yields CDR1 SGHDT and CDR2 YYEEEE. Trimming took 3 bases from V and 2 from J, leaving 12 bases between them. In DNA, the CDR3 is TGTGCCAGCAGCTCCGGACAGTGGGCCTACGAGCAGTACTTC. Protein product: CASSSGQWAYEQYF.

The DNA for the CDR3 is TGTGCCAGTAAATCCCACAGGGGGGTAAATGAGCAGTTCTTC. The encoded protein is CASKSHRGVNEQFF. The J gene is TRBJ2-1, the V gene TRBV19, with 8 bases identical to TRBD1. Per the germline V gene, CDR1 is LNHDA and CDR2 is SQIVND (reference sequence). CDR3 length equals 14 residues. The V gene end was trimmed by 7 bases and the J gene end by 7 bases; junction bases not matched to a gene: 9.

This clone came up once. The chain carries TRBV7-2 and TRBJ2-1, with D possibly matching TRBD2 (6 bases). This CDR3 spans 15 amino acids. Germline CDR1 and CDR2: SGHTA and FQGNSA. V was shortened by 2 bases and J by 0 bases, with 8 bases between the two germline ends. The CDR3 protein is CASSLLAVSYNEQFF. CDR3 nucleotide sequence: TGTGCCAGCAGCTTATTAGCGGTCTCCTACAATGAGCAGTTCTTC.

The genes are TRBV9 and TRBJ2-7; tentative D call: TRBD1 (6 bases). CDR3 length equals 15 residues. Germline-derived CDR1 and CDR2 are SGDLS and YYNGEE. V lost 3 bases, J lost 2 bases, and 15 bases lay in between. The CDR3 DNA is TGTGCCAGCAGCGGTAGGGCAGGGGATCCCTACGAGCAGTACTTC. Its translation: CASSGRAGDPYEQYF. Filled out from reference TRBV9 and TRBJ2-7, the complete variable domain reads DSGVTQTPKHLITATGQRVTLRCSPRSGDLSVYWYQQSLDQGLQFLIQYYNGEERAKGNILERFSAQQFPDLHSELNLSSLELGDSALYFCASSGRAGDPYEQYFGPGTRLTVT.

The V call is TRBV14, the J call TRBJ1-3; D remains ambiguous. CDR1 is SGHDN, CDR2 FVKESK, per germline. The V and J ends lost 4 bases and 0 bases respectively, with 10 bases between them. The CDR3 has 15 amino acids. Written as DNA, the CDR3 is TGTGCCAGCAGCCTAAGTCAGGCCTCTGGAAACACCATATATTTT. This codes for CASSLSQASGNTIYF.

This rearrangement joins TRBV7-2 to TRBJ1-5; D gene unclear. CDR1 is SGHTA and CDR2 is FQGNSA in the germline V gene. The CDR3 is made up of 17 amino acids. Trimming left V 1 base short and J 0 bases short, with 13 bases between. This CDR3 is CASSLVQATYSNQPQHF. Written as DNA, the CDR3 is TGTGCCAGCAGCTTAGTGCAGGCGACCTATAGCAATCAGCCCCAGCATTTT. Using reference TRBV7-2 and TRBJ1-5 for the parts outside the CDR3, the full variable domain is GAGVSQSPSNKVTEKGKDVELRCDPISGHTALYWYRQSLGQGLEFLIYFQGNSAPDKSGLPSDRFSAERTGGSVSTLTIQRTQQEDSAVYLCASSLVQATYSNQPQHFGDGTRLSIL.

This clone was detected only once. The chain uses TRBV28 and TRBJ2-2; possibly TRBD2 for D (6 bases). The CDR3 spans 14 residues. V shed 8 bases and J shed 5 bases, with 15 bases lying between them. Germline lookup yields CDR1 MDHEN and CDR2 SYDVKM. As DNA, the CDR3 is TGTGCCAGCGGTAAACGGGAGACGACCGGGGAGCTGTTTTTT. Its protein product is CASGKRETTGELFF. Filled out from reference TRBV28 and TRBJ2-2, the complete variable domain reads DVKVTQSSRYLVKRTGEKVFLECVQDMDHENMFWYRQDPGLGLRLIYFSYDVKMKEKGDIPEGYSVSREKKERFSLILESASTNQTSMYLCASGKRETTGELFFGEGSRLTVL.

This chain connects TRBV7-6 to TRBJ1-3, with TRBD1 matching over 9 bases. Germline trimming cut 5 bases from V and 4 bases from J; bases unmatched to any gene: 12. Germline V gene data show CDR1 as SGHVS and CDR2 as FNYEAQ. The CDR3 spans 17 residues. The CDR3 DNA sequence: TGTGCCAGCAGCCCTTACCGTTCACAGGGGGCGGGAAACACCATATATTTT. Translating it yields CASSPYRSQGAGNTIYF.

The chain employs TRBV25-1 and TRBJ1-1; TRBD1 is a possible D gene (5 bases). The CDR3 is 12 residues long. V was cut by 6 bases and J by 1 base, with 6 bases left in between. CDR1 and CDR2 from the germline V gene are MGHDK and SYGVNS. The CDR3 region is CASRDTNTEAFF. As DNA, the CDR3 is TGTGCCAGCAGGGACACGAACACTGAAGCTTTCTTT. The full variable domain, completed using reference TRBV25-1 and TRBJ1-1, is EADIYQTPRYLVIGTGKKITLECSQTMGHDKMYWYQQDPGMELHLIHYSYGVNSTEKGDLSSESTVSRIRTEHFPLTLESARPSHTSQYLCASRDTNTEAFFGQGTRLTVV.

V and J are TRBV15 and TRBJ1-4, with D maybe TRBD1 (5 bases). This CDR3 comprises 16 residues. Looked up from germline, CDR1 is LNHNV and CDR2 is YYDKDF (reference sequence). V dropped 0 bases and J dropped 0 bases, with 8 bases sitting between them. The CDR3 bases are TGTGCCACCAGCAGAGATGGGGGGGCAACTAATGAAAAACTGTTTTTT. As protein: CATSRDGGATNEKLFF.

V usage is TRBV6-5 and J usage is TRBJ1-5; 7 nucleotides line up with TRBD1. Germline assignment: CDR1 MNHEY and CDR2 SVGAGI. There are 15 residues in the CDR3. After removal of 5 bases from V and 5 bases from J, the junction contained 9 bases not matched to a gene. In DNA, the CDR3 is TGTGCCAGCAGTGGTGGACAGGCGGCGGATCAGCCCCAGCATTTT. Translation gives CASSGGQAADQPQHF.